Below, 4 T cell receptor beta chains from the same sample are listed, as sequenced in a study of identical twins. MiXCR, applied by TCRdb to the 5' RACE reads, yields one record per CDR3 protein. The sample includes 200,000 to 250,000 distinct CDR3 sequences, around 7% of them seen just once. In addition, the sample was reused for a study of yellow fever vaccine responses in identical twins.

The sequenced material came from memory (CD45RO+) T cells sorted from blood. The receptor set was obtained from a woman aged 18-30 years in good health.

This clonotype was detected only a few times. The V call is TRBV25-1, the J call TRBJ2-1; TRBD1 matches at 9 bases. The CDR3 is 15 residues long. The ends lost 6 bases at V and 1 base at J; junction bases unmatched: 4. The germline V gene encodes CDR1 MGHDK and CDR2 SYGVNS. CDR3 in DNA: TGTGCCAGCAGACCCGGGACAGGGTCCTACAATGAGCAGTTCTTC. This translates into CASRPGTGSYNEQFF.

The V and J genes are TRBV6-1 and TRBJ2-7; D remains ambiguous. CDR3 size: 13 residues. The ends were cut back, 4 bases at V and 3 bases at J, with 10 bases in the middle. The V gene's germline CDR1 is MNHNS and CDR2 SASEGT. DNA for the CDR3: TGTGCCAGCAGTGCTAAGGAGCACTACGAGCAGTACGTC. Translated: CASSAKEHYEQYV.

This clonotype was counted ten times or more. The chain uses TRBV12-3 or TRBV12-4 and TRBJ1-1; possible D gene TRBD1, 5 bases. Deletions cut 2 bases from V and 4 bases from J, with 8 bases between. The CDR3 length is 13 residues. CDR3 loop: CASSLQGSTEAFF. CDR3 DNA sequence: TGTGCCAGCAGTTTACAGGGCAGCACTGAAGCTTTCTTT.

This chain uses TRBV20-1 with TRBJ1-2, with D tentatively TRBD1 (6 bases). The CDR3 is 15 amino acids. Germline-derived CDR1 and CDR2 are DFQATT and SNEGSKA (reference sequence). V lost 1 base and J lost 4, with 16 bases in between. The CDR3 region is CSARVPTGPSYGYTF. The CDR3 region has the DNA TGCAGTGCTAGAGTTCCCACAGGGCCGAGCTATGGCTACACCTTC.